This T cell receptor (beta chain) was profiled in a study of T cell repertoires in cytomegalovirus infection. A note on this clonotype: Its antigen is currently unknown. At one end the junction does not follow the germline gene, possibly because of a read error.

Each CDR3 protein gets one entry after TCRdb re-called the reads with MiXCR. Found here are 230,000 or so distinct CDR3 sequences, 15% to 20% of them singletons; the top ten hold about half. The CDR3 runs to 14 residues. Study-level results: The study found HLA-C-restricted CMV-specific TCR beta clonotypes dominating the ex vivo response.

The chain combines TRBV5-3 with TRBJ1-2; possible D gene TRBD1, 6 bases. TRBV5-3 is an open reading frame whose function is uncertain. The receptor was isolated from a human donor in good health (CMV status not recorded). Some clones in this sample may be carry-over from other donors' samples. Sequencing input: CD8+ T cells from PBMCs. The CDR3 spells CARSLRAGDYCYTF. In DNA, the CDR3 is TGTGCCAGAAGCTTAAGGGCAGGGGACTATTGCTACACCTTC.